The rows below give T cell receptor beta chains drawn from one sample of a study of cytomegalovirus exposure and HLA in healthy donors. Sequencing was performed with immunoSEQ multiplex PCR; in TCRdb, only in-frame clones are kept and a portion is missing. The repertoire holds approximately 160,000 clones, with 80% as singletons. The sample comprised PBMCs. These receptors were taken from a woman aged 45-65 years in good health and CMV-seropositive. Both conserved end residues are part of each CDR3.

length,J,V,CDR3
15,TRBJ1-1,TRBV5-1,CASSLLQGQNTEAFF
18,TRBJ2-7,TRBV28,CASSCRDRGPQDLNEQYF
17,TRBJ2-5,TRBV28,CASSSNLAGGVKETQYF
13,TRBJ1-1,TRBV27,CASRGGSHTEAFF
15,TRBJ2-2,TRBV4-3,CASSQEGSGTGELFF
16,TRBJ2-5,TRBV2,CASRESTGSVGETQYF
15,TRBJ2-3,TRBV6-1,CASSEASGSTDTQYF
13,TRBJ2-2,TRBV27,CASRSQGGGELFF
14,TRBJ2-1,TRBV12-5,CASGLWGGYNEQFF
12,TRBJ1-2,TRBV6-5,CASSPGLRGYTF
13,TRBJ2-1,TRBV5-4,CASSLERYNEQFF
17,TRBJ2-7,TRBV5-5,CASSLLPTGGTAYEQYF
15,TRBJ2-3,TRBV7-3,CASSLGGRAGDTQYF
13,TRBJ1-2,TRBV27,CASSRGGVDGYTF
14,TRBJ1-2,TRBV7-2,CASTQRGGSYGYTF
18,TRBJ2-4,TRBV28,CASSPQLQGNIAKNIQYF
16,NA,TRBV5-4,CASSPPGGGRLNEQYF
12,TRBJ1-2,TRBV6-6,CAIARVEGGYTF
13,TRBJ2-7,TRBV4-2,CASSQRIAGEQYF
17,TRBJ1-3,TRBV15,CATSRGSRDISGNTIYF
15,TRBJ2-3,TRBV7-6,CASSSGQGAIDTQYF
16,TRBJ1-3,TRBV4-2,CASSQDGDRVGNTIYF
16,TRBJ2-6,TRBV27,CASSLSYRAGANVLTF
14,TRBJ2-1,TRBV9,CASSVEVAGGPGFF
14,TRBJ2-2,TRBV2,CASSQRTRSGELFF
17,TRBJ2-5,TRBV7-2,CASSLGVAGGPQETQYF
14,TRBJ2-7,TRBV14,CASSQAPQFFEQYF